One sample yielded the 20 T cell receptor beta chains listed below, sequenced in a study of T cells in Graves' hyperthyroidism and ophthalmopathy. Using RNA transcripts as the source, TCR beta CDR3 regions were amplified. Using the HTBI primer set, a first-round RT-PCR was run on the TCR CDR3. TCRdb passed the multiplex PCR reads through MiXCR, listing each CDR3 protein once. The data contain some 300,000 distinct CDR3 sequences, roughly 15% of them singletons. Sequencing input: blood. These receptors originate from a woman between 40 and 55 years old with Graves' hyperthyroidism.

This clonotype was picked up a small number of times. CDR3 region: CASSLGGGRSYEKLFF. CDR3 sequence (DNA): TGTGCCAGCAGCTTAGGAGGCGGACGGTCGTATGAAAAACTGTTTTTT. The rearrangement joins TRBV11-3 to TRBJ1-4; D unresolved. Germline values: CDR1 SGHNT, CDR2 YENEEA. The CDR3 covers 16 residues. Trimming removed 1 base from V and 6 bases from J, with 15 bases in between.

This clonotype was found many times. The J gene is TRBJ1-1, the V gene TRBV29-1; D unresolved. The V end lost 7 bases, the J end lost 4 bases, and 10 bases lay between the germline ends. Germline CDR1 and CDR2: SQVTM and ANQGSEA. CDR3 length: 11 residues. CDR3 bases: TGCAGCGGGGATCGGCCCACTGAAGCTTTCTTT. It specifies CSGDRPTEAFF.

This clonotype has at least ten counts. The J gene is TRBJ2-5, the V gene TRBV7-9; D is undetermined. CDR1 is SEHNR, CDR2 FQNEAQ, per germline (reference sequence). V lost 3 bases and J 1 base, leaving 9 bases between the germline ends. This CDR3 comprises 14 residues. CDR3 coding DNA: TGTGCCAGCAGCTTGTGGACGGGCCAAGAGACCCAGTACTTC. This codes for CASSLWTGQETQYF.

V gene TRBV9 combines with J gene TRBJ2-3, with TRBD1 matching 9 bases. CDR1 is SGDLS and CDR2 is YYNGEE in the germline V gene. The CDR3 is made up of 15 amino acids. J was trimmed by 6 bases and V by 4 bases; bases with no gene match: 9. The CDR3 DNA follows: TGTGCCAGCAGCCTCTCACAGGGGGCGGCGGATACGCAGTATTTT. It encodes CASSLSQGAADTQYF.

This clonotype was detected many times. The rearrangement joins TRBV20-1 to TRBJ2-7, with a weak D call TRBD1 (6 bases). CDR1 is DFQATT, CDR2 SNEGSKA, per germline (reference sequence). V lost 5 bases to trimming and J lost 3 bases, with 8 bases between them. The CDR3 has 11 amino acids. CDR3 residues: CSAEDSYEQYF. The DNA for the CDR3 is TGCAGTGCTGAGGACAGCTACGAGCAGTACTTC.

The table lists this clonotype with a few counts. The DNA for the CDR3 is TGCGCCAGCAGCTTGTCGCAGGGCCTCTCCTACGAGCAGTACTTC. This encodes CASSLSQGLSYEQYF. The chain couples TRBV5-1 to TRBJ2-7; a weak D match, TRBD1 (5 bases). The CDR3 covers 15 residues. The V and J ends lost 1 base and 0 bases respectively, with 11 bases between them. Germline assignment: CDR1 SGHRS and CDR2 YFSETQ.

Comments on this clonotype: Compared with germline, one end of the junction differs, possibly owing to a read error. This sequence joins TRBV4-1 and TRBJ2-2, with D possibly matching TRBD2 (6 bases). The CDR3 has 17 residues. Germline assignment: CDR1 MGHRA and CDR2 YSYEKL. The CDR3 reads CASSQDDGGTNTGELFF. For the CDR3, the DNA is TGTGCCAGCAGCCAAGATGACGGAGGGACTAACACCGGGGAGCTGTTTTTT.

This clonotype was counted many times. This rearrangement joins TRBV12-3 or TRBV12-4 to TRBJ1-1, with D perhaps TRBD1 (6 bases). The CDR3 is made up of 14 amino acids. Trimming shortened V by 11 bases and J by 1 base, and 17 bases separated the two germline ends. CDR3 sequence reads: CAVRGGGKNTEAFF. The CDR3 nucleotides are TGTGCCGTAAGGGGGGGCGGAAAGAACACTGAAGCTTTCTTT.

This clonotype was observed many times. This chain joins TRBV3-1 and TRBJ1-2, with a weak D call TRBD1 (6 bases). Trimming cost V 4 bases and J 8 bases, with 8 bases left between them. Germline V gene sequence: CDR1 LGHDT, CDR2 YNNKEL (reference sequence). CDR3 length: 11 residues. The CDR3 reads CASSRRGGYTF. The DNA for the CDR3 is TGTGCCAGCAGCCGCAGGGGCGGCTACACCTTC.

The table lists this clonotype with many counts. V gene TRBV20-1 combines with J gene TRBJ1-5; 8 positions agree with TRBD1. Germline V lookup: CDR1 DFQATT, CDR2 SNEGSKA (reference sequence). This CDR3 contains 15 residues. J lost 2 bases, V lost 4 bases, and 7 bases had no gene match. CDR3 region: CSATDRGRGNQPQHF. As DNA, the CDR3 is TGCAGTGCTACCGACAGGGGCAGGGGCAATCAGCCCCAGCATTTT.

This clonotype was found a few times. The chain couples TRBV28 to TRBJ2-3, with D unresolved. The V gene lost 5 bases and the J gene lost 1 base, with 7 bases spanning the gap. CDR1 and CDR2 (germline): MDHEN, SYDVKM. This CDR3 is 13 amino acids long. The CDR3 DNA sequence: TGTGCCAGCAGTGGGCTCGGCACAGATACGCAGTATTTT. Translated: CASSGLGTDTQYF.

The V and J genes are TRBV7-9 and TRBJ1-2, with D unclear. Germline CDR1 is SEHNR and CDR2 is FQNEAQ (reference sequence). The CDR3 has 13 amino acids. The ends were cut back, 8 bases at V and 7 bases at J, with 17 bases in the middle. The CDR3 nucleotides are TGTGCCAGCGCGGGTGCGATCAAGGGTGGCTACACCTTC. This gives the protein CASAGAIKGGYTF.

There are many counts of this clonotype. This chain connects TRBV20-1 to TRBJ1-1, with a tentative D call TRBD1 (5 bases). Per the germline V gene, CDR1 is DFQATT and CDR2 is SNEGSKA (reference sequence). V was trimmed by 1 base and J by 5 bases, leaving 14 bases between them. This CDR3 has 14 amino acids. The CDR3 is CSARGAAGKTEAFF. The CDR3 DNA follows: TGCAGTGCTAGAGGCGCGGCAGGGAAAACTGAAGCTTTCTTT.

This clonotype has ten or more counts. The CDR3 loop is CASSSDGTSYGEQYF. In DNA form, the CDR3 reads TGTGCCAGCAGCTCGGACGGGACTAGCTACGGCGAGCAGTACTTC. V usage is TRBV11-1 and J usage is TRBJ2-7, with 9 bases fitting TRBD2. The CDR3 runs to 15 residues. CDR1 is SGHAT and CDR2 is FQDESV in the germline V gene (reference sequence). With V trimmed by 4 bases and J by 6 bases, 10 bases remained unmatched.

This clonotype was recorded a few times. This chain connects TRBV4-1 to TRBJ1-6, with a possible D match to TRBD1 (5 bases). Per the germline V gene, CDR1 is MGHRA and CDR2 is YSYEKL. The CDR3 totals 10 residues. CDR3 loop: CLGAYSPLHF. CDR3 bases: TGCCTCGGGGCCTATTCACCCCTCCACTTT.

This clonotype has just a few counts. CDR3 bases: TGCAGTGTCCGGACAGCTCAAGAGACCCAGTACTTC. Translation gives CSVRTAQETQYF. This chain connects TRBV20-1 to TRBJ2-5, with D maybe TRBD1 (6 bases). CDR3 length equals 12 residues. Deletions cut 7 bases from V and 2 bases from J, with 11 bases between. Looked up from germline, CDR1 is DFQATT and CDR2 is SNEGSKA (reference sequence).

This clonotype occurred many times. The chain combines TRBV28 with TRBJ1-6; unclear D gene. Trimming removed 6 bases from V and 5 bases from J, with 5 bases in between. Germline CDR1 reads MDHEN; CDR2 reads SYDVKM. This CDR3 is 12 amino acids long. The CDR3 here is CASRPHNSPLHF. The CDR3 nucleotides are TGTGCCAGCAGGCCCCATAATTCACCCCTCCACTTT.

This clonotype was found a few times. The chain joins TRBV7-9 to TRBJ1-1, with D perhaps TRBD1 (5 bases). The CDR3 has 14 amino acids. Trimming cost V 10 bases and J 4 bases, with 19 bases left between them. Germline V lookup: CDR1 SEHNR, CDR2 FQNEAQ (reference sequence). In DNA, the CDR3 is TGTGCCAACTCCTGGGACTCTGCCTCCACTGAAGCTTTCTTT. Translation: CANSWDSASTEAFF.

At least ten counts were recorded for this clonotype. The V call is TRBV11-2, the J call TRBJ2-2; the match to TRBD1 covers 10 bases. Germline V CDR1 and CDR2: SGHAT, FQNNGV. After removal of 5 bases from V and 5 bases from J, the junction contained 5 bases not matched to a gene. The CDR3 length is 15 residues. The CDR3 region has the DNA TGTGCCAGCAGCCCGGACAGGGGGGGGACCGGGGAGCTGTTTTTT. Translated: CASSPDRGGTGELFF.

This clonotype was counted ten times or more. The chain combines TRBV6-1 with TRBJ2-7; D possibly uses TRBD1 or TRBD2 (5 bases each). The CDR3 runs 13 residues. Per the germline V gene, CDR1 is MNHNS and CDR2 is SASEGT. Trimming left V 1 base short and J 4 bases short, with 8 bases between. The CDR3 protein is CASSEEWGYEQYF. CDR3 bases: TGTGCCAGCAGTGAAGAATGGGGGTACGAGCAGTACTTC.